What follows are 12 T cell receptor beta chains derived from one specimen sequenced in a study of cytomegalovirus exposure and HLA in healthy donors. Primers for the PCR totalled 60 Vbeta and 13 Jbeta. Only in-frame clones appear in the TCRdb table, and some are missing; sequencing was by immunoSEQ multiplex PCR. The sample carries about 200,000 clones, around nine tenths recorded once. Sequenced material: PBMCs. Receptors originate from a young woman in good health and CMV-seronegative.

This chain uses TRBV5-6 with TRBJ2-1, with 8 bases lining up with TRBD2. The germline CDR1 and CDR2 sequences are SGHDT and YYEEEE. The J segment lost 8 bases and the V segment lost 1 base, leaving 8 bases of the junction unmatched. The length of the CDR3 is 15 residues. CDR3 DNA: TGTGCCAGCAGCTTGACAGCGGGAGTTTGGGATGAGCAGTTCTTC. Translation: CASSLTAGVWDEQFF.

The chain couples TRBV29-1 to TRBJ2-3, with TRBD2 identical over 7 bases. The CDR3 length is 13 residues. V shed 7 bases, J shed 4 bases, and the junction held 8 bases outside the gene matches. Germline lookup yields CDR1 SQVTM and CDR2 ANQGSEA. CDR3 sequence (DNA): TGCAGCGGGCGGGGGAGGAACGCAGATACGCAGTATTTT. Amino acid sequence: CSGRGRNADTQYF.

This chain joins TRBV28 and TRBJ2-7, with D possibly being TRBD2 (7 bases). Germline CDR1 is MDHEN and CDR2 is SYDVKM. The CDR3 consists of 13 residues. Trimming shortened V by 8 bases and J by 3 bases, and 14 bases separated the two germline ends. CDR3 DNA sequence: TGTGCCAGCGGACCTAGGGGGGGCTACGAGCAGTACTTC. As protein: CASGPRGGYEQYF. Full variable domain (rest looked up from reference TRBV28 and TRBJ2-7): DVKVTQSSRYLVKRTGEKVFLECVQDMDHENMFWYRQDPGLGLRLIYFSYDVKMKEKGDIPEGYSVSREKKERFSLILESASTNQTSMYLCASGPRGGYEQYFGPGTRLTVT.

The chain is built from TRBV11-2 and TRBJ2-7, with D tentatively TRBD1 (6 bases). Trimming took 6 bases from V and 5 from J, leaving 20 bases between them. This CDR3 is 15 amino acids long. CDR1 and CDR2 from the germline V gene are SGHAT and FQNNGV. Written as DNA, the CDR3 is TGTGCCAGCAGTCTTAGGTCTGACAGGTACCACGAGCAGTACTTC. This sequence encodes CASSLRSDRYHEQYF.

This chain uses TRBV7-3 with TRBJ2-1; TRBD1 matches at 11 bases. Germline-derived CDR1 and CDR2 are SGHTA and FQGTGA. The CDR3 totals 13 residues. The V gene end was trimmed by 8 bases and the J gene end by 9 bases; junction bases not matched to a gene: 6. The CDR3 sequence is CASGQGALGEQFF. In nucleotides, the CDR3 is TGTGCCAGCGGACAGGGGGCTCTTGGTGAGCAGTTCTTC.

The chain joins TRBV28 to TRBJ2-7; tentatively, D is TRBD1 (6 bases). The CDR3 length is 14 residues. V was clipped by 3 bases and J by 4 bases, with 13 bases between them. CDR1 is MDHEN and CDR2 is SYDVKM in the germline V gene. The CDR3 DNA reads as TGTGCCAGCAGTTTTGAGGACAGATATTACGAGCAGTACTTC. It yields the protein CASSFEDRYYEQYF.

The chain employs TRBV18 and TRBJ2-3; 9 bases match TRBD1. V shed 0 bases, J shed 6 bases, and the junction held 7 bases outside the gene matches. This CDR3 is 16 amino acids long. Germline values: CDR1 KGHSH, CDR2 LQKENI. The CDR3 loop reads CASSPPGQGISDTQYF. For the CDR3, the DNA is TGTGCCAGCTCACCACCAGGACAGGGGATTTCTGATACGCAGTATTTT.

The gene calls are TRBV5-5 and TRBJ1-3, with D possibly being TRBD1 (5 bases). The V end was cut by 4 bases, the J end by 4 bases, with 15 bases between. Germline V CDR1 and CDR2: SGHKS, YYEKEE (reference sequence). This CDR3 has 15 amino acids. For the CDR3, the DNA is TGTGCCAGCAGCCCACGCGGGACGAACGGAAACACCATATATTTT. The encoded protein is CASSPRGTNGNTIYF.

The chain is built from TRBV18 and TRBJ1-2; D perhaps matches TRBD1 (6 bases). This CDR3 is built from 16 residues. V was pared by 5 bases and J by 8 bases, with 24 bases between. Germline CDR1 is KGHSH and CDR2 is LQKENI. CDR3: CASSTIYRVPFEGYTF. The CDR3 DNA follows: TGTGCCAGCTCAACCATTTACAGGGTGCCCTTTGAGGGCTACACCTTC. Based on the CDR3 plus reference TRBV18 and TRBJ1-2, the full variable domain is NAGVMQNPRHLVRRRGQEARLRCSPMKGHSHVYWYRQLPEEGLKFMVYLQKENIIDESGMPKERFSAEFPKEGPSILRIQQVVRGDSAAYFCASSTIYRVPFEGYTFGSGTRLTVV.

V and J are TRBV7-2 and TRBJ2-7; D gene uncertain. V lost 3 bases and J lost 3, with 9 bases in between. The CDR3 length is 13 residues. The germline V gene encodes CDR1 SGHTA and CDR2 FQGNSA. The CDR3 spells CASSFGRYYEQYF. CDR3 sequence (DNA): TGTGCCAGCAGCTTTGGCAGGTACTACGAGCAGTACTTC.

This rearrangement joins TRBV29-1 to TRBJ2-3, with D possibly TRBD1 on 6 matching bases. Deletions cut 3 bases from V and 6 bases from J, with 19 bases between. CDR3 length: 15 amino acids. Germline V lookup: CDR1 SQVTM, CDR2 ANQGSEA. The CDR3 sequence is CSVESGAPVVDTQYF. The CDR3 nucleotides are TGCAGCGTTGAGTCAGGGGCGCCAGTTGTGGATACGCAGTATTTT.

This chain joins TRBV6-1 and TRBJ1-3, with D maybe TRBD1 (5 bases). The V end was cut by 4 bases, the J end by 0 bases, with 16 bases between. The germline CDR1 and CDR2 sequences are MNHNS and SASEGT. The CDR3 runs to 17 residues. The CDR3 is CASSASGTLGSGNTIYF. DNA for the CDR3: TGTGCCAGCAGTGCATCCGGGACTCTCGGCTCTGGAAACACCATATATTTT.